Described below is a single TCR beta chain sequence and its context. Its antigen is not known. 60 Vbeta and 13 Jbeta primers were used in PCR. The protocol was immunoSEQ multiplex PCR, while the TCRdb copy is restricted to in-frame clones and leaves out a portion. The data contain about 190,000 clones, 65% to 80% of them seen just once; the ten biggest clones take up 4.5% to 5.5%. The sample originates from a study of cytomegalovirus exposure and HLA in healthy donors. General observations from the study: Cytomegalovirus-associated TCR beta chains were listed, numbering 164. There were several of the most significant clusters that appeared linked to common viral pathogens in a later analysis. About 87% or about 30% of the time was how often most TCR beta V segments were productive, according to an earlier analysis.

J was trimmed by 0 bases and V by 5 bases; bases with no gene match: 2. Looked up from germline, CDR1 is SGHTA and CDR2 is FQGTGA. This CDR3 spans 15 amino acids. This receptor was taken from a man younger than 45 in good health and CMV-seropositive. Source material: PBMCs. The rearrangement joins TRBV7-3 to TRBJ2-1; 9 positions match TRBD2. CDR3 nucleotide sequence: TGTGCCAGCAGCCTTAGCGGGGGCTCCTACAATGAGCAGTTCTTC. It codes for CASSLSGGSYNEQFF. The entire variable domain, with the rest obtained from reference TRBV7-3 and TRBJ2-1, is as follows: GAGVSQTPSNKVTEKGKYVELRCDPISGHTALYWYRQSLGQGPEFLIYFQGTGAADDSGLPNDRFFAVRPEGSVSTLKIQRTERGDSAVYLCASSLSGGSYNEQFFGPGTRLTVL.